The following is a T cell receptor (beta chain) sequence with its context. In germline, CDR1 is LGHNA, CDR2 YNFKEQ. This CDR3 comprises 15 residues. Trimming took off 2 bases at V and 5 bases at J, with 16 bases between the two ends. TCRdb's table, derived via immunoSEQ multiplex PCR, lists solely in-frame clones and lacks some. The data hold roughly 150,000 clones, with approximately 85% observed a single time. These data are taken from a study of blood T cell repertoires in COVID-19. This receptor was identified in a woman of 80 years or more with acute or convalescent COVID-19. Material for sequencing was peripheral blood. This chain connects TRBV4-2 to TRBJ2-7, with D tentatively TRBD1 (5 bases). The chain's CDR3 is CASSQPRTMTDEQYF. The CDR3 DNA sequence: TGTGCCAGCAGCCAACCGCGGACCATGACAGACGAGCAGTACTTC.